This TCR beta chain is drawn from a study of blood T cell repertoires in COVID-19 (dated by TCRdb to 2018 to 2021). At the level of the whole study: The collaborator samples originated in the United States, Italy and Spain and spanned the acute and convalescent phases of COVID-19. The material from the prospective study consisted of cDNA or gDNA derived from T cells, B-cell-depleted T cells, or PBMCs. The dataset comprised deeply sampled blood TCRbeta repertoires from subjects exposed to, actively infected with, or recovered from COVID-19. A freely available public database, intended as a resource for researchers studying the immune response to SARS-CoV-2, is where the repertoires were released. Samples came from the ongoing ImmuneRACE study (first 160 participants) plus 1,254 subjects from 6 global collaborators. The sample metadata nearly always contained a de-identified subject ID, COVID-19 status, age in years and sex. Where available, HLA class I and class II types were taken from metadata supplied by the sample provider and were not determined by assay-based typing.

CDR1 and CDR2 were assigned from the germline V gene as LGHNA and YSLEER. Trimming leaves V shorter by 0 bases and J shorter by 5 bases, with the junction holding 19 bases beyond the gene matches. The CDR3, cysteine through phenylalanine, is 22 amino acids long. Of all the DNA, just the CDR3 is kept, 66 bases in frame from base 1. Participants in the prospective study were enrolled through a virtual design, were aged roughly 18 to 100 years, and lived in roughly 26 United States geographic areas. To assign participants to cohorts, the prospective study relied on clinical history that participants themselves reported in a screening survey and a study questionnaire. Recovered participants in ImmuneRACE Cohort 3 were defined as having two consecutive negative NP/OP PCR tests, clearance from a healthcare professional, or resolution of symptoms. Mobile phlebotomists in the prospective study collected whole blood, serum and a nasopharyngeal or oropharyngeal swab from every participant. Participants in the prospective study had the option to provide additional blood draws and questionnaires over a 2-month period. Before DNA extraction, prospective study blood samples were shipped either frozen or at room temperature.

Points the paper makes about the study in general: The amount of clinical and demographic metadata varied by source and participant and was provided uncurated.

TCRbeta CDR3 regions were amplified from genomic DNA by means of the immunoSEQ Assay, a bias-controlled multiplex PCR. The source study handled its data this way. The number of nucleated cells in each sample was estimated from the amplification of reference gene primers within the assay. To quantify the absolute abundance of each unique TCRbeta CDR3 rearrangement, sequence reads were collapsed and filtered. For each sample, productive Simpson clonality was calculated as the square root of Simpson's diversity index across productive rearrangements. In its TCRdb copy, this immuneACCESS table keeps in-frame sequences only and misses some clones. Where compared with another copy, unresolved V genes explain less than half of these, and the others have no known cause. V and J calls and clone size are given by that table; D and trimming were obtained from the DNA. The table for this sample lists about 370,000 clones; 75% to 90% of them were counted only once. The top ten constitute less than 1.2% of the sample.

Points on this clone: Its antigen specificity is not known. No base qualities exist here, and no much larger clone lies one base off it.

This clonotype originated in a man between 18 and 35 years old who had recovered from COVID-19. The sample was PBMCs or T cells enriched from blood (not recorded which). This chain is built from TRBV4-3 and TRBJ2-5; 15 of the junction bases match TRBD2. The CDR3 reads CASSQDWRGLWTSGRERETQYF. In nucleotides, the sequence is TGCGCCAGCAGCCAAGATTGGAGGGGGCTTTGGACTAGCGGGAGGGAGAGGGAGACCCAGTACTTC.